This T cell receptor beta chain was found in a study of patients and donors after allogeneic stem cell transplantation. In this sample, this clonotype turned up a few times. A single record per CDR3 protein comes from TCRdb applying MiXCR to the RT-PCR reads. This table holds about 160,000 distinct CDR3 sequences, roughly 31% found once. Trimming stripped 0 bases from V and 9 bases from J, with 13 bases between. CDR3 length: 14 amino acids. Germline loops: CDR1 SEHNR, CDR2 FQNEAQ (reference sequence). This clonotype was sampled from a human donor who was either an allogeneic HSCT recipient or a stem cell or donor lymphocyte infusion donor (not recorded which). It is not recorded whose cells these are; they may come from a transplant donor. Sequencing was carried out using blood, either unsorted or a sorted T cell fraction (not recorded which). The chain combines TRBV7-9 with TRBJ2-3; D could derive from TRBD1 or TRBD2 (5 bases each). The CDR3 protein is CASSLALGGYTQYF. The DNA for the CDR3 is TGTGCCAGCAGCTTAGCCCTTGGGGGATACACGCAGTATTTT.